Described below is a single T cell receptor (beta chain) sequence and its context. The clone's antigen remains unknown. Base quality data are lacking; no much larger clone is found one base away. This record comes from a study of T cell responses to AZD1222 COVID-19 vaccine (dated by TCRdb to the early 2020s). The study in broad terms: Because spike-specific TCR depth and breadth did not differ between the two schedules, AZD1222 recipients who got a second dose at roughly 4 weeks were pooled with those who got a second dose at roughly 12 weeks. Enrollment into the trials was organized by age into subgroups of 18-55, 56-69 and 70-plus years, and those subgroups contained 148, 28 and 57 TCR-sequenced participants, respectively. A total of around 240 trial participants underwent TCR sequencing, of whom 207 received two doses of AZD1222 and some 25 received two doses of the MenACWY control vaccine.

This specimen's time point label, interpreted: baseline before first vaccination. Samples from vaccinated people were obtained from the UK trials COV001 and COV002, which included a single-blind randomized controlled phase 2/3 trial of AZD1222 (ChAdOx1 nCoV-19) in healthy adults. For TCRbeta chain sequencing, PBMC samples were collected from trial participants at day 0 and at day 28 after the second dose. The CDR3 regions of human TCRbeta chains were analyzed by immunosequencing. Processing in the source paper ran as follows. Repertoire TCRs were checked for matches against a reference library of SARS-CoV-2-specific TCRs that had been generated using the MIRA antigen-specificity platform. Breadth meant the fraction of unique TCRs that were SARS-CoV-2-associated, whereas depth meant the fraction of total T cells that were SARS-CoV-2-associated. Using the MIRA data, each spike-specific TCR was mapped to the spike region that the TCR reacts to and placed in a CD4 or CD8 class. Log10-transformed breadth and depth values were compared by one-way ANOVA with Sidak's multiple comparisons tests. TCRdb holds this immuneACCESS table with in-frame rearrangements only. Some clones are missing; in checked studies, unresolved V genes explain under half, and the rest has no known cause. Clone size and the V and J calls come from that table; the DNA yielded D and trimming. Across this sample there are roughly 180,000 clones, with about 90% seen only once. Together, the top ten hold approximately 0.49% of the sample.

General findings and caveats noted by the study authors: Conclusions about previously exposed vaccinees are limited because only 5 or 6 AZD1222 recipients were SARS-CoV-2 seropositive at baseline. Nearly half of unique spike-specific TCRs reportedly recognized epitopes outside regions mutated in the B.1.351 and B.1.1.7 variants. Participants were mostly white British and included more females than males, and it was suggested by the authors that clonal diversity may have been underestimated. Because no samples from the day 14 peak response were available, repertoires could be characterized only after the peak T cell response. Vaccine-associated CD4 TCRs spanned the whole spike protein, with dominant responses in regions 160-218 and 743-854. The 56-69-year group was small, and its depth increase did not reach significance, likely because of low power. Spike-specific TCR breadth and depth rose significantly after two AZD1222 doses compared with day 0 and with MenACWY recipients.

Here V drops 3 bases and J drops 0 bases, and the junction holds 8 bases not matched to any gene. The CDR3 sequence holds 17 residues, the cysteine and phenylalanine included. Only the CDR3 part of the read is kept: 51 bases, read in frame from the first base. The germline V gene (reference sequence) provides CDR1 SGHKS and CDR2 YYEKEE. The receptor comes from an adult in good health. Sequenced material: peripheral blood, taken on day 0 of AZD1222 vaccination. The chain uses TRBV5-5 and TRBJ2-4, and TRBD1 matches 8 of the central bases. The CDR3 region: CASSSGQGGLAKNIQYF. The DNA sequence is TGTGCCAGCAGCTCCGGACAGGGTGGATTAGCCAAAAACATTCAGTACTTC.